One and the same sample provided the 15 T cell receptor beta chains below, sequenced in a study of blood T cell repertoires in COVID-19. Sequencing used immunoSEQ multiplex PCR; TCRdb keeps in-frame clones, though not all of them. This table holds about 190,000 clones, 84% found once. The source material was PBMCs or T cells enriched from blood (not recorded which). All receptors derive from a woman younger than 45 who had been exposed to COVID-19.

This chain uses TRBV19 with TRBJ1-2; D gene unclear. Germline V gene data show CDR1 as LNHDA and CDR2 as SQIVND (reference sequence). This CDR3 has 11 amino acids. V dropped 8 bases and J dropped 2 bases, with 6 bases sitting between them. The CDR3 loop is CASLRNYGYTF. Written as DNA, the CDR3 is TGTGCCAGTCTTCGGAACTATGGCTACACCTTC.

The V call is TRBV12-3 or TRBV12-4, the J call TRBJ1-1; D not certain. The CDR3 consists of 13 residues. V was shortened by 3 bases and J by 6 bases, with 11 bases between the two germline ends. For the CDR3, the DNA is TGTGCCAGCAGTTTTTACAGCAAATCTGAAGCTTTCTTT. It translates to CASSFYSKSEAFF.

The rearrangement uses TRBV7-2 and TRBJ1-4, with 9 bases aligning to TRBD1. The CDR3 runs 15 residues. V trimming: 2 bases; J trimming: 8 bases; junction bases outside the gene matches: 6. Germline V gene sequence: CDR1 SGHTA, CDR2 FQGNSA. CDR3 amino acids: CASSLSTGGWEKLFF. CDR3 DNA sequence: TGTGCCAGCAGCTTAAGCACAGGGGGCTGGGAAAAACTGTTTTTT.

This clone came up once. The chain recombines TRBV29-1 with TRBJ1-2, with a weak D call TRBD1 (6 bases). The germline V and J ends were trimmed by 1 base and 4 bases, with 19 bases remaining between them. Germline CDR1 SQVTM, CDR2 ANQGSEA. This CDR3 contains 16 residues. CDR3 loop: CSVEGGPGPDGYGYTF. The CDR3 nucleotides are TGCAGCGTTGAAGGGGGGCCAGGGCCCGATGGCTATGGCTACACCTTC.

This clone was picked up one time. This chain connects TRBV4-1 to TRBJ1-1, with no clear D. Trimming removed 0 bases from V and 3 bases from J, with 8 bases in between. The CDR3 is 14 amino acids. Germline assignment: CDR1 MGHRA and CDR2 YSYEKL. CDR3 nucleotide sequence: TGCGCCAGCAGCCAAGAGGCCAGTTACACTGAAGCTTTCTTT. It translates to CASSQEASYTEAFF.

The chain joins TRBV19 to TRBJ2-1, with 12 bases identical to TRBD2. This CDR3 is 16 amino acids long. The ends lost 4 bases at V and 4 bases at J; junction bases unmatched: 5. CDR1 and CDR2 from the germline V gene are LNHDA and SQIVND (reference sequence). Here the CDR3 reads CASSTTSGGVYNEQFF. The CDR3 nucleotides read TGTGCCAGTAGTACGACTAGCGGGGGCGTTTACAATGAGCAGTTCTTC. The variable domain in full, with the rest retrieved from reference TRBV19 and TRBJ2-1, is DGGITQSPKYLFRKEGQNVTLSCEQNLNHDAMYWYRQDPGQGLRLIYYSQIVNDFQKGDIAEGYSVSREKKESFPLTVTSAQKNPTAFYLCASSTTSGGVYNEQFFGPGTRLTVL.

This chain connects TRBV9 to TRBJ2-2; 9 bases align to TRBD2. The CDR3 runs to 15 residues. CDR1 is SGDLS, CDR2 YYNGEE, per germline. V was clipped by 4 bases and J by 6 bases; unmatched bases: 7. CDR3 DNA sequence: TGTGCCAGCAGCACCTTAGCGGGGGTGTCCGGGGAGCTGTTTTTT. This sequence encodes CASSTLAGVSGELFF. The complete variable domain, with remaining parts taken from reference TRBV9 and TRBJ2-2, reads DSGVTQTPKHLITATGQRVTLRCSPRSGDLSVYWYQQSLDQGLQFLIQYYNGEERAKGNILERFSAQQFPDLHSELNLSSLELGDSALYFCASSTLAGVSGELFFGEGSRLTVL.

This chain connects TRBV19 to TRBJ1-1; the D is unclear. Trimming shortened V by 3 bases and J by 12 bases, and 23 bases separated the two germline ends. Germline V gives CDR1 LNHDA, CDR2 SQIVND (reference sequence). This CDR3 is built from 15 residues. The CDR3 protein is CASSIPPMLPGTTFF. In DNA, the CDR3 is TGTGCCAGTAGTATCCCACCGATGCTACCGGGTACGACTTTCTTT. The entire variable domain, with the rest obtained from reference TRBV19 and TRBJ1-1, is as follows: DGGITQSPKYLFRKEGQNVTLSCEQNLNHDAMYWYRQDPGQGLRLIYYSQIVNDFQKGDIAEGYSVSREKKESFPLTVTSAQKNPTAFYLCASSIPPMLPGTTFFGQGTRLTVV.

The chain couples TRBV7-2 to TRBJ1-3; D might be TRBD1 (6 bases). CDR1 is SGHTA, CDR2 FQGNSA, per germline. V was trimmed by 4 bases and J by 0 bases, leaving 13 bases between them. The CDR3 has 16 amino acids. Here the CDR3 reads CASSSTGTISGNTIYF. CDR3 DNA sequence: TGTGCCAGCAGCTCAACTGGGACAATCTCTGGAAACACCATATATTTT.

The chain recombines TRBV5-1 with TRBJ2-6, with D possibly being TRBD1 (5 bases). V lost 6 bases to trimming and J lost 0 bases, with 13 bases between them. CDR1 SGHRS and CDR2 YFSETQ come from the germline V gene. This CDR3 is built from 16 residues. CDR3 sequence: CASNRNSNSGANVLTF. CDR3 nucleotides: TGCGCCAGCAACAGGAATAGTAACTCTGGGGCCAACGTCCTGACTTTC.

The CDR3 DNA reads TGTGCCAGCAGCTTAGCGCGAGATGGAGAGACCCAGTACTTC. Amino acid sequence: CASSLARDGETQYF. The chain couples TRBV7-8 to TRBJ2-5; D gene uncertain. Germline V lookup: CDR1 SGHVS, CDR2 FQNEAQ. Deletions cut 0 bases from V and 4 bases from J, with 9 bases between. The CDR3 has 14 residues.

The chain employs TRBV5-6 and TRBJ2-3; 7 bases line up with TRBD2. The germline V gene encodes CDR1 SGHDT and CDR2 YYEEEE. The CDR3 is made up of 14 amino acids. V lost 0 bases, J lost 4 bases, and 2 bases stayed unmatched. The CDR3 region is CASSLETSPDTQYF. CDR3 nucleotide sequence: TGTGCCAGCAGCTTGGAGACTAGCCCAGATACGCAGTATTTT. The full variable domain, with the rest looked up from reference TRBV5-6 and TRBJ2-3, is DAGVTQSPTHLIKTRGQQVTLRCSPKSGHDTVSWYQQALGQGPQFIFQYYEEEERQRGNFPDRFSGHQFPNYSSELNVNALLLGDSALYLCASSLETSPDTQYFGPGTRLTVL.

The rearrangement joins TRBV19 to TRBJ1-6, with TRBD1 matching 10 bases. The CDR3 has 14 residues. The germline gives CDR1 LNHDA, CDR2 SQIVND (reference sequence). Trimming took 8 bases from V and 8 from J; bases not matched to a gene: 6. CDR3 DNA: TGTGCCAGTGCATGGACAGGGGGTGATTCACCCCTCCACTTT. The encoded protein is CASAWTGGDSPLHF.

The rearrangement joins TRBV19 to TRBJ2-7; 9 bases are a match to TRBD1. J lost 6 bases, V lost 6 bases, and 9 bases had no gene match. This CDR3 has 14 amino acids. The germline gives CDR1 LNHDA, CDR2 SQIVND (reference sequence). The chain's CDR3 is CASSTGGANTEQYF. CDR3 DNA: TGTGCCAGTAGCACAGGGGGCGCAAATACCGAGCAGTACTTC.

The genes are TRBV4-3 and TRBJ2-7; TRBD2 might be the D (6 bases). Germline V gives CDR1 LGHNA, CDR2 YSLEER. The CDR3 length is 14 residues. The V gene lost 4 bases and the J gene lost 3 bases, with 13 bases spanning the gap. The chain's CDR3 is CASSLDGGNYEQYF. In nucleotides, the CDR3 is TGCGCCAGCAGCCTAGACGGGGGTAACTACGAGCAGTACTTC.